The 7 T cell receptor beta chains below come from one sample, sequenced in a study of blood T cells in healthy people across ages. Through a sample-barcoded 5' primer and a J-beta primer mix, a second PCR was run for 7 to 11 cycles. TCRdb ran MiXCR on the 5' RACE reads and lists one entry per CDR3 protein. This table holds 1,300,000 or so distinct CDR3 sequences, approximately 59% found once. Sample: blood. Receptor source: a man between 18 and 29 years old in good health.

This chain links TRBV7-9 with TRBJ2-3; TRBD1 might be the D (5 bases). Germline lookup yields CDR1 SEHNR and CDR2 FQNEAQ (reference sequence). V was shortened by 4 bases and J by 3 bases, with 17 bases between the two germline ends. This CDR3 spans 16 amino acids. The CDR3 sequence is CASSSVRQIVTDTQYF. The CDR3 nucleotides are TGTGCCAGCAGCTCCGTCCGACAGATAGTAACAGATACGCAGTATTTT.

The J gene is TRBJ2-3, the V gene TRBV5-1, with D tentatively TRBD2 (5 bases). The CDR3 contains 16 residues. Trimming cost V 5 bases and J 5 bases, with 21 bases left between them. Germline assignment: CDR1 SGHRS and CDR2 YFSETQ. The CDR3 region is CASRFGSVSSLDTQYF. The CDR3 DNA reads as TGCGCCAGCAGGTTCGGTAGCGTGTCGAGCTTAGATACGCAGTATTTT.

This clonotype was seen a handful of times. The chain couples TRBV29-1 to TRBJ2-3; 10 nucleotides line up with TRBD2. The CDR3 runs to 14 residues. The V gene's germline CDR1 is SQVTM and CDR2 ANQGSEA. V gave up 4 bases and J gave up 6 bases; unmatched junction bases: 7. The CDR3 DNA follows: TGCAGCGTTGTACCTAGCGGGGGCGGGGATACGCAGTATTTT. Encoded protein: CSVVPSGGGDTQYF.

The CDR3 DNA reads TGCAGTGCTAGTCCTAAGGGAAATCAGCCCCAGCATTTT. This sequence encodes CSASPKGNQPQHF. This sequence joins TRBV20-1 and TRBJ1-5; D remains ambiguous. Trimming shortened V by 3 bases and J by 4 bases, and 10 bases separated the two germline ends. Looked up from germline, CDR1 is DFQATT and CDR2 is SNEGSKA (reference sequence). The CDR3 covers 13 residues.

This clonotype has just a few counts. This chain uses TRBV29-1 with TRBJ2-7; D is undetermined. This CDR3 has 13 residues. The germline CDR1 and CDR2 sequences are SQVTM and ANQGSEA. Trimming removed 5 bases at V and 4 bases at J, with 15 bases between. For the CDR3, the DNA is TGCAGCGTTACCATCCGGACCCTATACGAGCAGTACTTC. Amino acid sequence: CSVTIRTLYEQYF.

The gene calls are TRBV5-1 and TRBJ2-7, with 11 bases lining up with TRBD1. The ends lost 7 bases at V and 0 bases at J; junction bases unmatched: 6. This CDR3 has 15 residues. In germline, CDR1 is SGHRS, CDR2 YFSETQ. CDR3 DNA sequence: TGCGCCAGCGGAGACGGGACAGGGGGCTCCTACGAGCAGTACTTC. This translates into CASGDGTGGSYEQYF. Full variable domain (remainder filled in from reference TRBV5-1 and TRBJ2-7): KAGVTQTPRYLIKTRGQQVTLSCSPISGHRSVSWYQQTPGQGLQFLFEYFSETQRNKGNFPGRFSGRQFSNSRSEMNVSTLELGDSALYLCASGDGTGGSYEQYFGPGTRLTVT.

CDR3 in amino acids: CASSRAGPPQFF. CDR3 sequence (DNA): TGTGCCAGCAGCCGCGCGGGACCCCCGCAGTTCTTC. This rearrangement joins TRBV4-2 to TRBJ2-1; maybe TRBD2 (6 bases). The germline V and J ends were trimmed by 4 bases and 12 bases, with 13 bases remaining between them. This CDR3 has 12 residues. Germline loops: CDR1 LGHNA, CDR2 YNFKEQ.